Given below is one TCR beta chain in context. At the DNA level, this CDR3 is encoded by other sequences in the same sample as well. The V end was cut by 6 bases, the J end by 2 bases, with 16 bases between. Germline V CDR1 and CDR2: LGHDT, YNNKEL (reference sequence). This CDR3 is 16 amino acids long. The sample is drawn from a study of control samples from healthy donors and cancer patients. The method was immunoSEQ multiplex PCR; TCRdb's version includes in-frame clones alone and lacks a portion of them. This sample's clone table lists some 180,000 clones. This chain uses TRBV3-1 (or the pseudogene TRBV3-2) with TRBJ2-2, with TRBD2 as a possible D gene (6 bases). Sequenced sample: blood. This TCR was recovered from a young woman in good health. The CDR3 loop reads CASSQAGLPNTGELFF. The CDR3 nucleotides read TGTGCCAGCAGTCAGGCGGGACTCCCTAACACCGGGGAGCTGTTTTTT.